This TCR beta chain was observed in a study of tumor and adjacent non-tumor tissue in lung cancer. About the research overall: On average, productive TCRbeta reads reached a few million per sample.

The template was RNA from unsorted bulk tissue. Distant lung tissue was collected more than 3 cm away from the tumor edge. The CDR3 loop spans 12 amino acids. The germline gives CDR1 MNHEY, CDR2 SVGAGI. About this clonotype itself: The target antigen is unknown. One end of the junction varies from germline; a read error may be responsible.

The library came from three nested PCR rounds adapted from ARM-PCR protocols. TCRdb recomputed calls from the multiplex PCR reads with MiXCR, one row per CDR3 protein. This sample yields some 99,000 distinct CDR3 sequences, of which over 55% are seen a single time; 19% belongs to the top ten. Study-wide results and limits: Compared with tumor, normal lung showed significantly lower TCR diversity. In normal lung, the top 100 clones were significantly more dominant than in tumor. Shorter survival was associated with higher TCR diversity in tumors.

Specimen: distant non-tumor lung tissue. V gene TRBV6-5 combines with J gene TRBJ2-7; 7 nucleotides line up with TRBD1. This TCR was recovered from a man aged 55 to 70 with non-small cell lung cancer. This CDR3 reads CPSTDRTCEQYF. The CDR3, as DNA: TGTCCCAGCACGGACAGGACGTGCGAGCAGTACTTC.